One and the same sample provided the 20 T cell receptor beta chains below, sequenced in a study of PD-1 blockade in classical Hodgkin lymphoma. All patients relapsed after autologous stem cell transplantation, and brentuximab vedotin exposure varied. TCRdb's table, derived via immunoSEQ multiplex PCR, lists solely in-frame clones and lacks some. The sample records 53,000 or so clones, roughly 80% being singletons. The sample in question was peripheral blood mononuclear cells (PBMCs), obtained at baseline. Receptors were obtained from a human donor with classical Hodgkin lymphoma.

The chain joins TRBV30 to TRBJ1-3; the D is unclear. Trimming removed 8 bases at V and 0 bases at J, with 8 bases between. This CDR3 is built from 12 residues. CDR1 GTSNPN and CDR2 SVGIG come from the germline V gene (reference sequence). CDR3 DNA sequence: TGTGCCCTGCGGGGCTCTGGAAACACCATATATTTT. Protein product: CALRGSGNTIYF.

The chain employs TRBV6-1 and TRBJ1-2, with 9 bases identical to TRBD1. Trimming at V came to 1 base and at J to 4 bases, leaving 1 base not matched to a gene. The CDR3 has 14 residues. Germline loops: CDR1 MNHNS, CDR2 SASEGT. For the CDR3, the DNA is TGTGCCAGCAGTGAAGGGACAGGGGCCTATGGCTACACCTTC. Translation: CASSEGTGAYGYTF.

CDR3 protein: CASSYSAGTGVYEQYF. In DNA form, the CDR3 reads TGTGCCAGCAGTTACTCCGCCGGGACAGGCGTCTACGAGCAGTACTTC. The chain uses TRBV6-5 and TRBJ2-7, with 8 nucleotides matching TRBD1. The V gene's germline CDR1 is MNHEY and CDR2 SVGAGI. The CDR3 spans 16 residues. V was clipped by 0 bases and J by 3 bases; unmatched bases: 7.

V gene TRBV5-6 combines with J gene TRBJ2-5; 13 positions agree with TRBD2. The CDR3 is 17 amino acids. Germline V gene sequence: CDR1 SGHDT, CDR2 YYEEEE. The J segment lost 5 bases and the V segment lost 4 bases, leaving 11 bases of the junction unmatched. In nucleotides, the CDR3 is TGTGCCAGCAGCCTCCGGACTAGCGGGAGTAGGGTGGAGACCCAGTACTTC. Translated, it gives CASSLRTSGSRVETQYF.

The chain couples TRBV5-1 to TRBJ2-2; TRBD1 matches 7 bases. The CDR3 is 16 residues long. CDR1 is SGHRS, CDR2 YFSETQ, per germline. V lost 4 bases, J lost 6 bases, and 12 bases stayed unmatched. Here the CDR3 reads CASSPNRGRNPGELFF. CDR3 nucleotides: TGCGCCAGCAGCCCTAACAGGGGACGAAATCCCGGGGAGCTGTTTTTT.

This chain uses TRBV6-5 with TRBJ2-3; 10 positions match TRBD1. The V gene end was trimmed by 6 bases and the J gene end by 5 bases; junction bases not matched to a gene: 2. The length of the CDR3 is 13 residues. Germline V gives CDR1 MNHEY, CDR2 SVGAGI. The CDR3 sequence is CASRDRGRDTQYF. In nucleotides, the CDR3 is TGTGCCAGCAGGGACAGGGGGAGAGATACGCAGTATTTT.

The CDR3 loop reads CSVERPNTGELFF. As DNA, the CDR3 is TGCAGCGTTGAAAGGCCGAACACCGGGGAGCTGTTTTTT. The chain carries TRBV29-1 and TRBJ2-2; D ambiguous. Trimming shortened V by 2 bases and J by 0 bases, and 4 bases separated the two germline ends. The CDR3 has 13 residues. Germline values: CDR1 SQVTM, CDR2 ANQGSEA.

To note about this clone: One end of the junction fails to match germline, which may point to a read error. The V gene is TRBV13, the J gene TRBJ2-2; 13 bases agree with TRBD2. From germline, CDR1 is PRHDT and CDR2 FYEKMQ (reference sequence). This CDR3 spans 15 amino acids. CDR3 sequence: CASSLGLAGAGELFF. The CDR3 nucleotides are TGTGCCAGCAGCCTAGGACTAGCGGGAGCTGGGGAGCTGTTTTTT.

The chain recombines TRBV13 with TRBJ1-1, with D maybe TRBD1 (6 bases). The CDR3 consists of 15 residues. The V end lost 5 bases, the J end lost 2 bases, and 15 bases lay between the germline ends. Germline CDR1 reads PRHDT; CDR2 reads FYEKMQ (reference sequence). CDR3 nucleotide sequence: TGTGCCAGCAGCCCCTGGGGACAATCAAACACTGAAGCTTTCTTT. It translates to CASSPWGQSNTEAFF.

The CDR3 reads CASSLRQLSSYNEQFF. DNA of the CDR3: TGTGCCAGCAGCCTCCGGCAGCTAAGCTCCTACAATGAGCAGTTCTTC. The chain couples TRBV11-2 to TRBJ2-1, with no clear D. Trimming removed 5 bases from V and 0 bases from J, with 14 bases in between. CDR1 SGHAT and CDR2 FQNNGV come from the germline V gene. This CDR3 comprises 16 residues.

This clone was detected only a few times. The sample contains more than one DNA sequence encoding this CDR3. CDR3 DNA sequence: TGTGCCAGCAGCTTGGCAGGGGTAACTGAAGCTTTCTTT. It specifies CASSLAGVTEAFF. This sequence joins TRBV5-6 and TRBJ1-1; tentatively, D is TRBD1 (6 bases). Germline loops: CDR1 SGHDT, CDR2 YYEEEE. The CDR3 totals 13 residues. Trimming cost V 0 bases and J 5 bases, with 8 bases left between them.

This clone was recorded a few times. The chain links TRBV7-9 to TRBJ2-7; 10 nucleotides line up with TRBD1. CDR1 is SEHNR, CDR2 FQNEAQ, per germline (reference sequence). J lost 5 bases, V lost 3 bases, and 4 bases had no gene match. This CDR3 comprises 14 residues. The CDR3 spells CASSFAGTGDEQYF. The CDR3 nucleotides are TGTGCCAGCAGCTTCGCCGGGACAGGGGACGAGCAGTACTTC.

The chain carries TRBV10-3 and TRBJ2-6; D is unresolved. Trimming removed 7 bases from V and 4 bases from J, with 14 bases in between. CDR1 is ENHRY, CDR2 SYGVKD, per germline. The CDR3 loop spans 15 amino acids. The chain's CDR3 is CAIKEAGSGANVLTF. In nucleotides, the CDR3 is TGTGCCATCAAGGAAGCAGGCTCCGGGGCCAACGTCCTGACTTTC.

The chain combines TRBV18 with TRBJ1-3; D may be TRBD1 (5 bases). Trimming took 5 bases from V and 2 from J, leaving 19 bases between them. There are 17 residues in the CDR3. Germline V CDR1 and CDR2: KGHSH, LQKENI. The CDR3 nucleotides read TGTGCCAGCTCATCGAACGGGGCCGGGGGAACTGGAAACACCATATATTTT. Amino acid sequence: CASSSNGAGGTGNTIYF.

This chain links TRBV25-1 with TRBJ2-7; D uncertain. The germline V and J ends were trimmed by 6 bases and 0 bases, with 3 bases remaining between them. This CDR3 comprises 11 residues. Per germline, CDR1 MGHDK and CDR2 SYGVNS. Here the CDR3 DNA reads TGTGCCAGCAGAGGCTCCTACGAGCAGTACTTC. Amino acid sequence: CASRGSYEQYF.

This clone was counted only a few times. V usage is TRBV18 and J usage is TRBJ1-2; 7 bases line up with TRBD1. The CDR3 spans 15 residues. Germline CDR1 KGHSH, CDR2 LQKENI. V was clipped by 5 bases and J by 8 bases; unmatched bases: 14. CDR3 in amino acids: CASSSGDSALRGYTF. The CDR3 bases are TGTGCCAGCTCATCCGGGGACAGTGCCCTGAGGGGCTACACCTTC.

V usage is TRBV2 and J usage is TRBJ1-5, with D possibly TRBD1 on 5 matching bases. The V end lost 8 bases, the J end lost 0 bases, and 11 bases lay between the germline ends. In germline, CDR1 is SNHLY, CDR2 FYNNEI. The CDR3 covers 14 residues. The CDR3 sequence is CASGGDYSNQPQHF. The CDR3, as DNA: TGTGCCAGCGGGGGGGATTATAGCAATCAGCCCCAGCATTTT.

The chain is built from TRBV7-8 and TRBJ1-2; TRBD1 is a possible D gene (5 bases). V was shortened by 4 bases and J by 6 bases, with 18 bases between the two germline ends. The CDR3 is made up of 15 amino acids. CDR1 is SGHVS, CDR2 FQNEAQ, per germline. The CDR3 is CASSSDFNEGNGYTF. DNA of the CDR3: TGTGCCAGCAGCTCCGACTTTAATGAGGGGAATGGCTACACCTTC.

This clone has ten or more counts. Other DNA sequences in the sample encode the same CDR3. J is TRBJ1-5 and V is TRBV7-9; 7 bases map to TRBD1. The CDR3 consists of 14 residues. J gave up 0 bases and V 5 bases, and 1 base lay outside the gene matches. Per germline, CDR1 SEHNR and CDR2 FQNEAQ (reference sequence). The CDR3 loop is CASSRDSSNQPQHF. The DNA of the CDR3 is TGTGCCAGCAGCCGGGACAGTAGCAATCAGCCCCAGCATTTT.

This clone was counted only a few times. The chain links TRBV19 to TRBJ1-1; 7 bases match TRBD1. The CDR3 consists of 12 residues. The trim removed 10 bases at V and 4 bases at J, leaving 6 bases unmatched. Germline CDR1 reads LNHDA; CDR2 reads SQIVND (reference sequence). The CDR3 nucleotides read TGTGCCACTCGCGAGGGGGCCACTGAAGCTTTCTTT. Protein sequence: CATREGATEAFF.